Listed here is a single T cell receptor (beta chain). Per the authors' pipeline: Amplification of reference gene primers was used by the study to estimate nucleated cell counts. Profiled with immunoSEQ multiplex PCR; TCRdb holds only in-frame clones, not every one. V and J calls and clone size are as listed in that table; D and trimming were resolved from the DNA. The sample consists of about 430,000 clones, roughly 90% of them appearing once. Germline CDR1 and CDR2: MNHEY and SVGEGT. V dropped 1 base and J dropped 3 bases, with 13 bases sitting between them. This CDR3 contains 15 residues. This sample was taken from a study of blood T cell repertoires in COVID-19.

Material for sequencing was PBMCs or T cells enriched from blood (not recorded which). This clonotype was sampled from a woman aged 25 to 39 with acute COVID-19. The chain combines TRBV6-2 or TRBV6-3 with TRBJ2-7, with D tentatively TRBD1 (5 bases). CDR3 bases: TGTGCCAGCAGTTACTTTGAGACAGTTCGCTACGAGCAGTACTTC. It is translated as CASSYFETVRYEQYF.